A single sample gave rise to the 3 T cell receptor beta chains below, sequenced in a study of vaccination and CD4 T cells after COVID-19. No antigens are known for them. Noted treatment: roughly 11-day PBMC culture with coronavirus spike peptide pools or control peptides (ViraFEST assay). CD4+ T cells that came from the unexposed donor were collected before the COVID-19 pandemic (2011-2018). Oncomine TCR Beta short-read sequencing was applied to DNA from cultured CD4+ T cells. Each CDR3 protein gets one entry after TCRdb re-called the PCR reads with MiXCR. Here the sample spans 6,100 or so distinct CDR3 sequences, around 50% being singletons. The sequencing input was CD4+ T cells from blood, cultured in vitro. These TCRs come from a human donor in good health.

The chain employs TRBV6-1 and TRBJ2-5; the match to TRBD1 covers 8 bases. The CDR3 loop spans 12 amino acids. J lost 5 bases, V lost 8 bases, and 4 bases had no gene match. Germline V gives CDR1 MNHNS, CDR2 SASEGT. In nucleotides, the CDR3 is TGTGCCAGCTCAGGGGGCGAGGAGACCCAGTACTTC. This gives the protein CASSGGEETQYF.

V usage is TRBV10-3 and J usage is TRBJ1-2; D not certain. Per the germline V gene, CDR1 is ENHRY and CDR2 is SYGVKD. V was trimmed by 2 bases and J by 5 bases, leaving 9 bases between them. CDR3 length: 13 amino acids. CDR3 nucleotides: TGTGCCATCAGTGAGGGTCAGTATTATGGCTACACCTTC. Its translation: CAISEGQYYGYTF.

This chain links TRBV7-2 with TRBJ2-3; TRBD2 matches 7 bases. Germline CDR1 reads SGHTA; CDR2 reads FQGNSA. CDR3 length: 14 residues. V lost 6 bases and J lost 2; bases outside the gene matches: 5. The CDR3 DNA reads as TGTGCCAGCAGTAGGACTAGTCCCACAGATACGCAGTATTTT. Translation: CASSRTSPTDTQYF.